This TCR beta chain was identified during a study of blood T cells in healthy people across ages. Findings and caveats of the study: As age increased, TCR beta diversity per million T cells fell in a roughly linear fashion.

Comment on this clonotype: Antigen unknown.

Next came a second PCR, run for about 7 to 11 cycles, which used a sample-barcoded 5' primer along with a J-beta primer mix. TCRdb re-derived calls from the 5' RACE reads in MiXCR, one entry per CDR3 protein. The sample includes around 780,000 distinct CDR3 sequences, about a quarter seen only once; the top ten take about 2.9%. The same data also went into a second study, on T cells of mothers and their children.

The clonotype originates from a boy younger than 18 in good health. The specimen was blood.

The CDR3 coding sequence is TGCAGCGTTGAAAGGGGGGACCTAGGGGGAGCTTTCTTT. It encodes CSVERGDLGGAFF. The V and J genes are TRBV29-1 and TRBJ1-1; perhaps TRBD1 as D (6 bases). V was shortened by 2 bases and J by 10 bases, with 17 bases between the two germline ends. Germline-derived CDR1 and CDR2 are SQVTM and ANQGSEA. CDR3 length equals 13 residues.